These 30 T cell receptor beta chains were all obtained from the same sample, sequenced in a study of CD8 T cells in Susac syndrome. With random hexamers, reverse transcription was performed on about 0.5 to 1 ug of RNA. One entry per CDR3 protein results from TCRdb running MiXCR on the immunoSEQ multiplex PCR reads. The sample carries about 180,000 distinct CDR3 sequences, just under 95% recorded once. Source material: CD4+ T cells from PBMCs. All receptors derive from a human donor with Susac syndrome.

Turning to this clonotype: At one of its ends the junction is not consistent with the germline gene, which may arise from a read error. CDR3 DNA: TGTGCCAGCAGCCAATACACCGGGACAGGGCTAGATTTT. Its protein product is CASSQYTGTGLDF. The rearrangement joins TRBV7-2 to TRBJ2-3, with TRBD1 identical over 9 bases. The CDR3 runs to 13 residues. Per germline, CDR1 SGHTA and CDR2 FQGNSA. Full variable domain (remainder filled in from reference TRBV7-2 and TRBJ2-3): GAGVSQSPSNKVTEKGKDVELRCDPISGHTALYWYRQSLGQGLEFLIYFQGNSAPDKSGLPSDRFSAERTGGSVSTLTIQRTQQEDSAVYLCASSQYTGTGLDFGPGTRLTVL.

This chain uses TRBV20-1 with TRBJ2-3; no clear D. The CDR3 has 13 residues. With 6 bases removed from V and 7 bases from J, the gap between germline ends came to 17 bases. The V gene's germline CDR1 is DFQATT and CDR2 SNEGSKA (reference sequence). For the CDR3, the DNA is TGCAGTGCGGGCAGCCTGGGTGGTCATACGCAGTATTTT. Encoded protein: CSAGSLGGHTQYF.

The chain recombines TRBV15 with TRBJ1-1; perhaps TRBD1 as D (6 bases). Trimming stripped 6 bases from V and 8 bases from J, with 16 bases between. The CDR3 sequence is 13 residues long. Germline-derived CDR1 and CDR2 are LNHNV and YYDKDF (reference sequence). The CDR3: CATSLGPGTEAFF. The CDR3 bases are TGTGCCACCAGTTTGGGCCCAGGGACAGAAGCTTTCTTT.

This clonotype came up a few times. J is TRBJ1-3 and V is TRBV3-1; no clear D gene. This CDR3 spans 12 amino acids. V shed 3 bases and J shed 2 bases, with 2 bases lying between them. The germline gives CDR1 LGHDT, CDR2 YNNKEL (reference sequence). CDR3 loop: CASSQAGNTIYF. The CDR3 region has the DNA TGTGCCAGCAGCCAGGCTGGAAACACCATATATTTT.

This chain links TRBV12-5 with TRBJ2-5, with TRBD2 identical over 9 bases. From germline, CDR1 is LGHNT and CDR2 FRNRAP. With V trimmed by 2 bases and J by 5 bases, 6 bases remained unmatched. The CDR3 totals 15 residues. As DNA, the CDR3 is TGTGCTAGTGGTTTGCCCGGTACTAGCGGGGAGACCCAGTACTTC. This sequence encodes CASGLPGTSGETQYF.

The CDR3 is CSAKSKGQNYGYTF. In DNA form, the CDR3 reads TGCAGTGCTAAATCGAAGGGGCAGAACTATGGCTACACCTTC. This chain links TRBV20-1 with TRBJ1-2; D may be TRBD1 (5 bases). The CDR3 extends over 14 amino acids. The ends were cut back, 4 bases at V and 2 bases at J, with 14 bases in the middle. The V gene's germline CDR1 is DFQATT and CDR2 SNEGSKA (reference sequence).

The chain carries TRBV28 and TRBJ2-3; maybe TRBD1 (5 bases). Germline V gene data show CDR1 as MDHEN and CDR2 as SYDVKM. With 10 bases removed from V and 0 bases from J, the gap between germline ends came to 17 bases. There are 15 residues in the CDR3. CDR3 sequence: CATKGQGISTDTQYF. The CDR3 DNA reads TGTGCCACCAAAGGTCAGGGAATAAGCACAGATACGCAGTATTTT.

The chain employs TRBV30 and TRBJ1-5; D unclear. Germline CDR1 is GTSNPN and CDR2 is SVGIG (reference sequence). Trimming removed 3 bases at V and 0 bases at J, with 9 bases between. The CDR3 contains 14 residues. CDR3 amino acids: CAWSRGFSNQPQHF. For the CDR3, the DNA is TGTGCCTGGAGCCGAGGATTTAGCAATCAGCCCCAGCATTTT.

This chain joins TRBV18 and TRBJ2-5; D is uncertain. Trimming took 2 bases from V and 5 from J, leaving 12 bases between them. This CDR3 region has 14 residues. The V gene's germline CDR1 is KGHSH and CDR2 LQKENI. The CDR3 protein is CASSPVNLGETQYF. In DNA form, the CDR3 reads TGTGCCAGCTCACCAGTAAACCTGGGGGAGACCCAGTACTTC.

V gene TRBV9 combines with J gene TRBJ2-1, with D perhaps matching TRBD1 or TRBD2 (5 bases each). This CDR3 is 14 amino acids long. The germline gives CDR1 SGDLS, CDR2 YYNGEE. Trimming left V 4 bases short and J 8 bases short, with 16 bases between. The CDR3 protein is CASSFRDPDYEQFF. DNA for the CDR3: TGTGCCAGCAGCTTCCGGGACCCGGACTATGAGCAGTTCTTC. Full variable domain (missing parts from reference TRBV9 and TRBJ2-1): DSGVTQTPKHLITATGQRVTLRCSPRSGDLSVYWYQQSLDQGLQFLIQYYNGEERAKGNILERFSAQQFPDLHSELNLSSLELGDSALYFCASSFRDPDYEQFFGPGTRLTVL.

This clonotype has a single count. The chain combines TRBV3-1 with TRBJ1-4; D remains unclear. This CDR3 is built from 14 residues. The V gene lost 4 bases and the J gene lost 11 bases, with 17 bases spanning the gap. Germline CDR1 LGHDT, CDR2 YNNKEL (reference sequence). CDR3: CASSPREGDGKLFF. DNA for the CDR3: TGTGCCAGCAGCCCCCGGGAGGGCGATGGGAAACTGTTTTTT.

The chain carries TRBV18 and TRBJ2-5; TRBD2 matches at 9 bases. CDR3 length: 15 residues. The germline V gene has CDR1 KGHSH and CDR2 LQKENI. V trimming: 3 bases; J trimming: 2 bases; junction bases outside the gene matches: 4. CDR3 sequence: CASSPTAGGQETQYF. CDR3 DNA sequence: TGTGCCAGCTCACCGACGGCGGGGGGGCAAGAGACCCAGTACTTC. Together with reference TRBV18 and TRBJ2-5, the CDR3 gives the full variable domain: NAGVMQNPRHLVRRRGQEARLRCSPMKGHSHVYWYRQLPEEGLKFMVYLQKENIIDESGMPKERFSAEFPKEGPSILRIQQVVRGDSAAYFCASSPTAGGQETQYFGPGTRLLVL.

This chain links TRBV28 with TRBJ2-1, with D uncertain. CDR1 is MDHEN, CDR2 SYDVKM, per germline. The V end lost 5 bases, the J end lost 0 bases, and 14 bases lay between the germline ends. The CDR3 runs to 16 residues. The CDR3 bases are TGTGCCAGCAGTCGAACCTGGGGAAGCTCCTACAATGAGCAGTTCTTC. It is translated as CASSRTWGSSYNEQFF.

The chain links TRBV9 to TRBJ2-2; D remains ambiguous. The V and J ends lost 0 bases and 7 bases respectively, with 7 bases between them. The CDR3 has 13 residues. Germline V gene lookup returns CDR1 SGDLS and CDR2 YYNGEE. CDR3 sequence: CASSVGPSGELFF. The CDR3 DNA is TGTGCCAGCAGCGTAGGCCCTAGCGGGGAGCTGTTTTTT.

The gene calls are TRBV4-1 and TRBJ2-3; the match to TRBD2 covers 8 bases. Germline CDR1 is MGHRA and CDR2 is YSYEKL. Trimming cost V 2 bases and J 14 bases; bases outside gene matches: 12. CDR3 length equals 14 residues. The CDR3 sequence: CASSQLRGGTSRYF. The CDR3 nucleotides are TGCGCCAGCAGCCAACTCCGGGGGGGGACTAGTCGGTATTTT.

This chain uses TRBV7-7 with TRBJ1-5; D is perhaps TRBD1 (6 bases). With 4 bases removed from V and 12 bases from J, the gap between germline ends came to 31 bases. Germline assignment: CDR1 SSHAT and CDR2 FNYEAQ (reference sequence). The CDR3 is 18 amino acids. CDR3 protein: CASSYSIGRGEEYLRQHF. The CDR3 nucleotides read TGTGCCAGCAGCTATTCCATTGGCAGGGGCGAAGAGTATCTTCGCCAGCATTTT.

V and J are TRBV7-9 and TRBJ1-1; no firm D call. Looked up from germline, CDR1 is SEHNR and CDR2 is FQNEAQ (reference sequence). The CDR3 sequence is 14 residues long. The V end lost 5 bases, the J end lost 1 base, and 11 bases lay between the germline ends. CDR3 in amino acids: CASSLMGTNTEAFF. In nucleotides, the CDR3 is TGTGCCAGCAGCCTAATGGGAACGAACACTGAAGCTTTCTTT.

V is TRBV5-5 and J is TRBJ2-3, with D uncertain. This CDR3 contains 14 residues. Between the trimmed V and J ends, which lost 4 bases and 0 bases, there was a span of 9 bases. CDR1 is SGHKS and CDR2 is YYEKEE in the germline V gene (reference sequence). The CDR3 loop is CASSLADSTDTQYF. CDR3 DNA: TGTGCCAGCAGCCTTGCGGACAGCACAGATACGCAGTATTTT.

This chain connects TRBV4-3 to TRBJ2-2; D is uncertain. Per the germline V gene, CDR1 is LGHNA and CDR2 is YSLEER. CDR3 length equals 14 residues. V lost 5 bases and J 9 bases, leaving 16 bases between the germline ends. The CDR3 sequence is CASSSARSVRELFF. CDR3 in DNA: TGCGCCAGCAGCTCGGCCAGGTCGGTCCGGGAGCTGTTTTTT.

The sample holds one count of this clonotype. The chain uses TRBV7-8 and TRBJ2-7; 13 nucleotides align to TRBD2. J was trimmed by 0 bases and V by 5 bases; bases with no gene match: 7. This CDR3 comprises 17 residues. Germline V gene data show CDR1 as SGHVS and CDR2 as FQNEAQ. The chain's CDR3 is CASSGGTSGMNSYEQYF. The CDR3 DNA reads as TGTGCCAGCAGCGGGGGGACTAGCGGGATGAACTCCTACGAGCAGTACTTC.

The chain couples TRBV7-2 to TRBJ2-3; 7 bases line up with TRBD2. In germline, CDR1 is SGHTA, CDR2 FQGNSA. V was clipped by 1 base and J by 2 bases; unmatched bases: 3. This CDR3 region has 15 residues. The CDR3 coding sequence is TGTGCCAGCAGCTTAGGCGGGACTACCACAGATACGCAGTATTTT. This encodes CASSLGGTTTDTQYF.

This chain links TRBV4-3 with TRBJ1-2; D gene uncertain. V lost 3 bases and J 8 bases, leaving 13 bases between the germline ends. The CDR3 covers 13 residues. Germline CDR1 is LGHNA and CDR2 is YSLEER. CDR3 in DNA: TGCGCCAGCAGCCATTTGGTTCGTCGGGGCTACACCTTC. Translated: CASSHLVRRGYTF.

This chain links TRBV20-1 with TRBJ1-5, with D unresolved. CDR1 DFQATT and CDR2 SNEGSKA come from the germline V gene (reference sequence). The CDR3 is 12 amino acids. Trimming removed 3 bases at V and 1 base at J, with 4 bases between. The DNA for the CDR3 is TGCAGTGCTAGGCGAAGCAATCAGCCCCAGCATTTT. This sequence encodes CSARRSNQPQHF.

This clonotype was counted a single time. V and J are TRBV27 and TRBJ1-2; maybe TRBD1 (5 bases). V lost 2 bases and J 4 bases, leaving 11 bases between the germline ends. The CDR3 sequence is 14 residues long. Germline V gene sequence: CDR1 MNHEY, CDR2 SMNVEV (reference sequence). CDR3 residues: CASSLHAGTYGYTF. CDR3 in DNA: TGTGCCAGCAGTTTACACGCAGGGACCTATGGCTACACCTTC.

The chain has TRBV29-1 and TRBJ2-7, with D tentatively TRBD1 or TRBD2 (6 bases each). The CDR3 runs to 13 residues. Between the trimmed V and J ends, which lost 6 bases and 7 bases, there was a span of 19 bases. Germline V gene sequence: CDR1 SQVTM, CDR2 ANQGSEA. The CDR3 protein is CSVGRTASNEQYF. The DNA for the CDR3 is TGCAGCGTGGGGAGGACAGCCTCGAATGAGCAGTACTTC.

V gene TRBV6-2 or TRBV6-3 combines with J gene TRBJ2-7; the D gene could be TRBD1 or TRBD2 (5 bases each). In germline, CDR1 is MNHEY, CDR2 SVGEGT. The V end was cut by 8 bases, the J end by 1 base, with 9 bases between. There are 12 residues in the CDR3. CDR3 bases: TGTGCCAGCGGGGACGGGTCCTACGAGCAGTACTTC. Translating it yields CASGDGSYEQYF.

The chain employs TRBV25-1 and TRBJ2-3, with D unclear. The CDR3 has 12 residues. The germline V gene encodes CDR1 MGHDK and CDR2 SYGVNS. V was cut by 8 bases and J by 3 bases, with 9 bases left in between. CDR3 nucleotide sequence: TGTGCCAGCGGTTATGGGACAGATACGCAGTATTTT. Translated, it gives CASGYGTDTQYF.

The chain employs TRBV5-6 and TRBJ1-1, with TRBD1 matching 9 bases. The germline gives CDR1 SGHDT, CDR2 YYEEEE. The CDR3 totals 16 residues. V gave up 2 bases and J gave up 4 bases; unmatched junction bases: 9. The CDR3 region has the DNA TGTGCCAGCAGCTTTCTGACGGGACAGGGATCCACTGAAGCTTTCTTT. Protein product: CASSFLTGQGSTEAFF.

DNA for the CDR3: TGCAGTGCTGGCCAAAGGACCTACGAGCAGTACTTC. Its protein product is CSAGQRTYEQYF. The chain couples TRBV20-1 to TRBJ2-7; D remains ambiguous. The V and J ends lost 5 bases and 2 bases respectively, with 10 bases between them. CDR1 is DFQATT, CDR2 SNEGSKA, per germline (reference sequence). The CDR3 is made up of 12 amino acids.

The chain employs TRBV7-3 and TRBJ2-7; TRBD1 aligns across 7 bases. CDR1 is SGHTA, CDR2 FQGTGA, per germline. The CDR3 runs to 14 residues. After removal of 4 bases from V and 4 bases from J, the junction contained 7 bases not matched to a gene. The CDR3 here is CASSSTGTSYEQYF. The CDR3, as DNA: TGTGCCAGCAGCTCGACAGGGACGTCTTACGAGCAGTACTTC.